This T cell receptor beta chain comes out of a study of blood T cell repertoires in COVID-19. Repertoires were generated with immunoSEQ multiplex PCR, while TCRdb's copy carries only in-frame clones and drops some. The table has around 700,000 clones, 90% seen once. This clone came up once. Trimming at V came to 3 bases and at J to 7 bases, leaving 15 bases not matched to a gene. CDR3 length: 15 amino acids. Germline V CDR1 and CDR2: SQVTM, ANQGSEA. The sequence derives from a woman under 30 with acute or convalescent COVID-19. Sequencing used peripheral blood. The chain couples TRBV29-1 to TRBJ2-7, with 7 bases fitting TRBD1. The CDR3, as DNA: TGCAGCGTTGACGTAGTTGAGGGGGCTCTAGTTGAGCAGTACTTC. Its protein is CSVDVVEGALVEQYF.